This is a list of T cell receptor beta chains from one sample in a study of T cells in localized non-small cell lung cancer. Measured with immunoSEQ multiplex PCR; TCRdb has only the in-frame clones, and not every one. This repertoire shows about 880 clones, around a fifth found once; its top ten account for around 13%. Sample: normal lung tissue next to the tumor, taken before any cancer treatment. The receptors stem from a man aged 35-69 years with stage I lung adenocarcinoma. Each CDR3 is given with its conserved first and last residue. D genes are given only for firm matches. Where a row states a size, it is once, few, many or the class of an expanded clone; other rows omit it.

d_call: TRBD2
clone_size: .
j_call: TRBJ2-1
v_call: TRBV6-8
cdr3_nt: TGTGCCAGCAGGGCCGGGACTAGTGGGAGGGCCTTATCGAGTGAGCAGTTCTTC
cdr3_aa: CASRAGTSGRALSSEQFF

d_call: TRBD1
clone_size: .
j_call: TRBJ1-1
v_call: TRBV25-1
cdr3_nt: TGTGCCAGCAGAGCACCCGCGGGACAGGGGAAAAACACTGAAGCTTTCTTT
cdr3_aa: CASRAPAGQGKNTEAFF

d_call: .
clone_size: .
j_call: TRBJ2-3
v_call: TRBV30
cdr3_nt: TGTGCCTCCTTAGCAGGCTCCCGGACCGATACGCAGTATTTT
cdr3_aa: CASLAGSRTDTQYF

d_call: .
clone_size: .
j_call: TRBJ2-1
v_call: TRBV12-2
cdr3_nt: TGTGCAAGTCGCTTTCGGGGGACTGGGAGCTCCTACAATGAGCAGTTCTTC
cdr3_aa: CASRFRGTGSSYNEQFF

d_call: .
clone_size: .
j_call: TRBJ1-5
v_call: TRBV28
cdr3_nt: TGTGCCAGCAGTTTCGGGAGGCGCTTAGCTAGCAATCAGCCCCAGCATTTT
cdr3_aa: CASSFGRRLASNQPQHF

d_call: .
clone_size: .
j_call: TRBJ1-1
v_call: TRBV12-5
cdr3_nt: TGTGCCAGCAAGAGGGGTTCGGGCAGGGCCACTGAAGCTTTCTTT
cdr3_aa: CASKRGSGRATEAFF

d_call: TRBD2
clone_size: few
j_call: TRBJ2-1
v_call: TRBV19
cdr3_nt: TGTGCCAGTAGCGCCGGGACTAGCCACTTGGATGAGCAGTTCTTC
cdr3_aa: CASSAGTSHLDEQFF

d_call: TRBD2
clone_size: .
j_call: TRBJ2-3
v_call: TRBV2
cdr3_nt: TGTGCCAGCAGTGAGGGACTAGCGGATTCCACAGATACGCAGTATTTT
cdr3_aa: CASSEGLADSTDTQYF

d_call: .
clone_size: .
j_call: TRBJ1-1
v_call: TRBV19
cdr3_nt: TGTGCCAGTAGTATAGGGAACACTGAAGCTTTCTTT
cdr3_aa: CASSIGNTEAFF

d_call: .
clone_size: .
j_call: TRBJ1-4
v_call: TRBV10-2
cdr3_nt: TGCGCCAGCAGTGAACCCACCACGGGGGAAAAACTGTTTTTT
cdr3_aa: CASSEPTTGEKLFF

d_call: .
clone_size: medium-sized
j_call: TRBJ1-1
v_call: TRBV6-8
cdr3_nt: TGTGCCAGCAGAGTTTGGGGGCTTTCAGACACTGAAGCTTTCTTT
cdr3_aa: CASRVWGLSDTEAFF

d_call: .
clone_size: hyperexpanded
j_call: TRBJ2-5
v_call: TRBV15
cdr3_nt: TGTGCCACCAGCAGAGTATCTGAACAAGAGACCCAGTACTTC
cdr3_aa: CATSRVSEQETQYF

d_call: .
clone_size: few
j_call: TRBJ1-4
v_call: TRBV11-3
cdr3_nt: TGTGCCAGCAGCCAAAACCCCGACTTAAATGAAAAACTGTTTTTT
cdr3_aa: CASSQNPDLNEKLFF

d_call: TRBD1
clone_size: .
j_call: TRBJ2-1
v_call: TRBV15
cdr3_nt: TGTGCCACCAGCAGAACACCGGACAGGGCACTCAATGAGCAGTTCTTC
cdr3_aa: CATSRTPDRALNEQFF

d_call: TRBD2
clone_size: .
j_call: TRBJ2-1
v_call: TRBV28
cdr3_nt: TGTGCCAGCAGTTCTAGCGGGGGGGTTTTGGATGAGCAGTTCTTC
cdr3_aa: CASSSSGGVLDEQFF

d_call: .
clone_size: medium-sized
j_call: TRBJ2-3
v_call: TRBV7-1
cdr3_nt: TGTGCCAGCAGCTTAGACGGTACAGATACGCAGTATTTT
cdr3_aa: CASSLDGTDTQYF